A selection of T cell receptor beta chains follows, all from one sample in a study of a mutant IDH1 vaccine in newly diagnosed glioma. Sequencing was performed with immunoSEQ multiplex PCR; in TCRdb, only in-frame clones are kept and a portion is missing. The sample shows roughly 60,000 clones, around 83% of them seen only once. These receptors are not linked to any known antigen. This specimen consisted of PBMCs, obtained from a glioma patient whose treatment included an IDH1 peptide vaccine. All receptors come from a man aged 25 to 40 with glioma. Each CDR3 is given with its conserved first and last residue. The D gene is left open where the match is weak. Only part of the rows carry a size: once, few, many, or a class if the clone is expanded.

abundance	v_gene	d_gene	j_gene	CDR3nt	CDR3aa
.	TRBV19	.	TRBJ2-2	TGTGCCAGTAGTATACCGGGGCGCGGGGAGCTGTTTTTT	CASSIPGRGELFF
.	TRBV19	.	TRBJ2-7	TGTGCCAGTAGTCCCCAGACCCCTCACTTCGAGCAGTACTTC	CASSPQTPHFEQYF
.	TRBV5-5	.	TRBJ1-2	TGTGCCAGCAGCTTGGGGGAGAGGGACTATGGCTACACCTTC	CASSLGERDYGYTF
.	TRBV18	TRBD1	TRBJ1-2	TGTGCCAGCTCACCAGCGGCAGGGGGCGGCCGGGGCTACACCTTC	CASSPAAGGGRGYTF
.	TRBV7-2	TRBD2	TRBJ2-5	TGTGCCAGCAAACTAGCGGGGAGCCAAGAGACCCAGTACTTC	CASKLAGSQETQYF
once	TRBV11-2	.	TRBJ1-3	TGTGCCAGCAGCTTAGCCGGAAACACCATATATTTT	CASSLAGNTIYF
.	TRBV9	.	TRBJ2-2	TGTGCCAGCAGCCCCTCCGGCGGCGCGGGGGAGCTGTTTTTT	CASSPSGGAGELFF
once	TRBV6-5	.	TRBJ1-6	TGTGCCAGCAGCTCCGTCCGAGGGGATAATTCACCCCTCCACTTT	CASSSVRGDNSPLHF
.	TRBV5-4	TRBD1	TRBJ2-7	TGTGCCAGCAGCTTGGAAGGGACAGGGGCCTACGAGCAGTACTTC	CASSLEGTGAYEQYF
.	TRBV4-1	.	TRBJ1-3	TGCGCCAGCAGCCAGGGGCAGGGCCACTTTTCTTCTGGAAACACCATATATTTT	CASSQGQGHFSSGNTIYF
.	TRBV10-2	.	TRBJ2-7	TGCGCCAGCAGTGAGTCTCTGGGGGGACTCTCCTACGAGCAGTACTTC	CASSESLGGLSYEQYF
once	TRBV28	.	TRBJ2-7	TGTGCCAGCAGATCCCTCTGGGCCGTCTACGAGCAGTACTTC	CASRSLWAVYEQYF
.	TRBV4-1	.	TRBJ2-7	TGCGCCAGCAGCGGTAACGCCGGACGGTCCTACGAGCAGTACTTC	CASSGNAGRSYEQYF
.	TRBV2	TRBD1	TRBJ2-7	TGTGCCAGCAGGCCCGGGACAGCTTTCTACGAGCAGTACTTC	CASRPGTAFYEQYF
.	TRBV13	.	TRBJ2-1	TGTGCCAGCAGCTTGAAGCGGGACAATGAGCAGTTCTTC	CASSLKRDNEQFF
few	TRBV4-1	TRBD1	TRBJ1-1	TGCGCCAGCAGCCCCAGACAGGGGGCTTGGAGCACTGAAGCTTTCTTT	CASSPRQGAWSTEAFF
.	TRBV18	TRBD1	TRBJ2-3	TGTGCCAGCTCACCTCTTTCGGGACAGGTTAGATTATCCGCAGATACGCAGTATTTT	CASSPLSGQVRLSADTQYF
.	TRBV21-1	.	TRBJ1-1	TGTGCCAGTAGGGTTTGGAAGAACACTGAAGCTTTCTTT	CASRVWKNTEAFF
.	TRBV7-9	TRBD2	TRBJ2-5	TGTGCCAGCAGCCGCGGACTAGAAGAGACCCAGTACTTC	CASSRGLEETQYF
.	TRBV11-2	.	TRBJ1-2	TGTGCCAGCAGCTTAGCCGGGACCTATGGCTACACCTTC	CASSLAGTYGYTF
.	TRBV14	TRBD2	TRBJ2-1	TGTGCCAGCAGCCGCCCGATAAGCCTAGCGGCTCTCAGCTCCTACAATGAGCAGTTCTTC	CASSRPISLAALSSYNEQFF
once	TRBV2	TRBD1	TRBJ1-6	TGTGCCAGCAGTGCAGGGGGTCATTCACCCCTCCACTTT	CASSAGGHSPLHF
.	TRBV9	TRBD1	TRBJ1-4	TGTGCCAGCAAAGGGGGCTCGGCCGGAAAACTGTTTTTT	CASKGGSAGKLFF
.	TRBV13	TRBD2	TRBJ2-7	TGTGCCAGCAGCGCTGGACTAGCGGGGGCCTACGAGCAGTACTTC	CASSAGLAGAYEQYF
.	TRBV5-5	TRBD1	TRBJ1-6	TGTGCCAGCAGCTTAAGGACAGGTTATTCACCCCTCCACTTT	CASSLRTGYSPLHF
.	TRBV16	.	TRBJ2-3	TGTGCCAGCAGCCCCCGAGGGGGGAGCACAGATACGCAGTATTTT	CASSPRGGSTDTQYF
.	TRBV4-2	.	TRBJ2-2	TGTGCCAGCAGCCAAGGCCCAACGAACACCGGGGAGCTGTTTTTT	CASSQGPTNTGELFF
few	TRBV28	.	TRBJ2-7	TGTGCCAGCAGTTTATCGTCTCCCTACGAGCAGTACTTC	CASSLSSPYEQYF
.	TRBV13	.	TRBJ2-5	TGTGCCAGCAGCTTAGTCACCGGGGGCTTGGAGACCCAGTACTTC	CASSLVTGGLETQYF
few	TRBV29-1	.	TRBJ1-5	TGCAGCGTTGAAGAAAGGGAAGGGCAGCCCCAGCATTTT	CSVEEREGQPQHF
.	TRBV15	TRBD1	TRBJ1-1	TGTGCCACGGGGACAGGGGCGCGGTATGGGAACACTGAAGCTTTCTTT	CATGTGARYGNTEAFF
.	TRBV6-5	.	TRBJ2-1	TGTGCCAGCAGTTCGACAGGAATTGCCTACAATGAGCAGTTCTTC	CASSSTGIAYNEQFF
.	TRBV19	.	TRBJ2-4	TGTGCCAGGTGGGGGGGACAGCCTCTACTAGCCAAAAACATTCAGTACTTC	CARWGGQPLLAKNIQYF
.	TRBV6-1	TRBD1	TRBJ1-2	TGTGCCAGCAGTGCAGTACAGGGGAGGGGCTACACCTTC	CASSAVQGRGYTF
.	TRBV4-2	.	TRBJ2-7	TGTGCCAGCAGCCAAACCCGGGACCCAGACGAGCAGTACTTC	CASSQTRDPDEQYF
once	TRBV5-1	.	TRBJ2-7	TGCGCCAGCAGCAGGGAGACAGCTTACGAGCAGTACTTC	CASSRETAYEQYF
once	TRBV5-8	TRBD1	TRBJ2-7	TGTGCCAGCAGCTTGGTGGGGACAGGGACCTACGAGCAGTACTTC	CASSLVGTGTYEQYF
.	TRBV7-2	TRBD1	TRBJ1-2	TGTGCCAGCAGCCGGGACAGGGAAGTAGGTGGCTACACCTTC	CASSRDREVGGYTF
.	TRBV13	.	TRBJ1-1	TGTGCCAGCAGCTTTCAGGGACCTGAAGCTTTCTTT	CASSFQGPEAFF
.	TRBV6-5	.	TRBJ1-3	TGTGCCAGCAGTTACTCAGCAGGGGCAGGAAACACCATGTATTTT	CASSYSAGAGNTMYF